This passage covers 21 T cell receptor beta chains from one sample sequenced in a study of molecular identifiers for immune sequencing clone quantification. Using its own MiXCR run on the PCR reads, TCRdb lists one record per CDR3 protein. This table holds about 300,000 distinct CDR3 sequences, 20% to 25% found once. The material sequenced was naive CD8+ T cells from blood, with Jurkat cell RNA spiked in. Subset reported: FACS-sorted CD8+CD4-CCR7+CD45RA+ naive T cells. These receptors came from a human donor in good health. Some libraries in this study had Jurkat cell RNA spiked in.

This clonotype came up many times. V gene TRBV5-8 combines with J gene TRBJ2-7, with 12 bases identical to TRBD2. Germline CDR1 and CDR2: SGHTS and YDEGEE. After removal of 0 bases from V and 6 bases from J, the junction contained 10 bases not matched to a gene. This CDR3 is built from 17 residues. CDR3 residues: CASSLEIRTSGAAEQYF. CDR3 in DNA: TGTGCCAGCAGCTTGGAGATAAGGACTAGCGGGGCGGCCGAGCAGTACTTC.

The chain is built from TRBV3-1 and TRBJ2-3; D not certain. Germline V gene data show CDR1 as LGHDT and CDR2 as YNNKEL (reference sequence). V shed 3 bases and J shed 6 bases, with 13 bases lying between them. The CDR3 has 14 amino acids. CDR3 nucleotide sequence: TGTGCCAGCAGCCAGCGTGGGGTCCTCGATACGCAGTATTTT. It translates to CASSQRGVLDTQYF.

A few counts support this clonotype. The V and J genes are TRBV5-1 and TRBJ2-3; 7 bases align to TRBD1. Per germline, CDR1 SGHRS and CDR2 YFSETQ. V dropped 5 bases and J dropped 2; count of bases not matched to a gene: 5. The CDR3 contains 14 residues. CDR3 sequence: CASRDRTSTDTQYF. The CDR3, as DNA: TGCGCCAGCAGGGACAGGACCTCCACAGATACGCAGTATTTT.

This clonotype was found many times. The CDR3 DNA reads as TGTGCCAGCAGCGAGGCGGTCCAAGAGACCCAGTACTTC. It is translated as CASSEAVQETQYF. The chain is built from TRBV12-3 or TRBV12-4 and TRBJ2-5; D remains unclear. This CDR3 contains 13 residues. With 6 bases removed from V and 1 base from J, the gap between germline ends came to 9 bases.

In the case of this clonotype: With a much larger clone just one base away, this may be a read error. This chain joins TRBV20-1 and TRBJ2-1; D gene unclear. Germline CDR1 reads DFQATT; CDR2 reads SNEGSKA (reference sequence). V shed 0 bases and J shed 8 bases, with 11 bases lying between them. The CDR3 extends over 13 amino acids. The CDR3 reads CSARDKVRDEQFF. In DNA form, the CDR3 reads TGCAGTGCTAGAGACAAGGTTCGGGATGAGCAGTTCTTC.

For this clonotype: A much bigger clone sits one base away, suggesting this may be a read error. The CDR3 coding sequence is TGTGCCAGCAGACCCGGACTTATCTCTAGGGCCAACGTCCTGACTTTC. As protein: CASRPGLISRANVLTF. V is TRBV6-5 and J is TRBJ2-6; tentative D call: TRBD2 (5 bases). CDR1 and CDR2 from the germline V gene are MNHEY and SVGAGI. The CDR3 covers 16 residues.

Remarks on this clonotype: A single base separates this from a much larger clone, so it may be a read error. The chain links TRBV4-2 to TRBJ2-1; 8 bases line up with TRBD1. The CDR3 spans 14 residues. J was trimmed by 8 bases and V by 8 bases; bases with no gene match: 11. Germline loops: CDR1 LGHNA, CDR2 YNFKEQ. CDR3 loop: CASLDRENRDEQFF. The CDR3 DNA reads TGTGCCAGCTTGGACAGGGAAAATAGGGATGAGCAGTTCTTC.

Comments on this clonotype: This may come from a read error, since a much larger clone is one base off. The CDR3, as DNA: TGTGCCAGCAGTTTATCGAGGTCGGTGGAAGCTTTCTTT. Its translation: CASSLSRSVEAFF. The chain employs TRBV27 and TRBJ1-1, with D hard to call. This CDR3 has 13 amino acids. Trimming pared 0 bases from V and 8 bases from J, leaving 10 bases between. CDR1 is MNHEY and CDR2 is SMNVEV in the germline V gene (reference sequence).

The rearrangement links TRBV15 to TRBJ2-3; D remains unclear. The CDR3 is 15 residues long. Looked up from germline, CDR1 is LNHNV and CDR2 is YYDKDF (reference sequence). V lost 6 bases and J 3 bases, leaving 16 bases between the germline ends. This chain's CDR3 is CATSVSRSRTDTQYF. The CDR3 DNA sequence: TGTGCCACCAGTGTCAGTAGATCTAGGACAGATACGCAGTATTTT.

This clonotype appeared many times. The chain uses TRBV27 and TRBJ1-5, with a tentative D call TRBD1 (5 bases). Germline V gene data show CDR1 as MNHEY and CDR2 as SMNVEV (reference sequence). Deletions cut 5 bases from V and 4 bases from J, with 12 bases between. The CDR3 spans 14 residues. As DNA, the CDR3 is TGTGCCAGCAGTCTGAAGGGGTTGAATCAGCCCCAGCATTTT. Its protein is CASSLKGLNQPQHF.

In this sample, this clonotype turned up many times. The chain has TRBV6-1 and TRBJ2-7; D is perhaps TRBD1 or TRBD2 (5 bases each). V was cut by 2 bases and J by 1 base, with 9 bases left in between. The CDR3 runs to 14 residues. The germline gives CDR1 MNHNS, CDR2 SASEGT. The CDR3 sequence is CASSEWGSSYEQYF. The CDR3, as DNA: TGTGCCAGCAGTGAATGGGGGTCATCCTACGAGCAGTACTTC.

In its sample, this clonotype was seen many times. This chain uses TRBV20-1 with TRBJ2-3; 7 positions agree with TRBD2. CDR1 and CDR2 (germline): DFQATT, SNEGSKA (reference sequence). The CDR3 totals 16 residues. The V gene end was trimmed by 6 bases and the J gene end by 3 bases; junction bases not matched to a gene: 15. In nucleotides, the CDR3 is TGCAGTGCCCCACTTCTCTTCGAGGGAGGGACAGATACGCAGTATTTT. Translated: CSAPLLFEGGTDTQYF.

The chain has TRBV19 and TRBJ2-3; TRBD2 aligns across 14 bases. Germline V gene lookup returns CDR1 LNHDA and CDR2 SQIVND (reference sequence). Trimming at V came to 7 bases and at J to 3 bases, leaving 15 bases not matched to a gene. The length of the CDR3 is 19 residues. As DNA, the CDR3 is TGTGCCAGTAACCAGCCGTGGGGGACTAGCGGGAGTGGTACAGATACGCAGTATTTT. This codes for CASNQPWGTSGSGTDTQYF. The full variable domain, in which reference TRBV19 and TRBJ2-3 provide the parts outside the CDR3, is DGGITQSPKYLFRKEGQNVTLSCEQNLNHDAMYWYRQDPGQGLRLIYYSQIVNDFQKGDIAEGYSVSREKKESFPLTVTSAQKNPTAFYLCASNQPWGTSGSGTDTQYFGPGTRLTVL.

At least ten counts were recorded for this clonotype. The chain has TRBV6-4 and TRBJ1-6, with a tentative D call TRBD1 (6 bases). Germline V gene sequence: CDR1 MRHNA, CDR2 SNTAGT. This CDR3 is 16 amino acids long. Trimming shortened V by 3 bases and J by 6 bases, and 15 bases separated the two germline ends. The CDR3 region is CASSELPGQSNSPLHF. In DNA form, the CDR3 reads TGTGCCAGCAGTGAGCTCCCGGGACAAAGTAATTCACCCCTCCACTTT.

Details on this clonotype: A clone one base away is much larger, so this may be a read error. The chain links TRBV24-1 to TRBJ2-1; no firm D call. V lost 4 bases to trimming and J lost 0 bases, with 9 bases between them. Germline CDR1 and CDR2: KGHDR and SFDVKD. The length of the CDR3 is 15 residues. DNA for the CDR3: TGTGCCACCAGTGAAGGCGAACCCTCCTACAATGAGCAGTTCTTC. Translated, it gives CATSEGEPSYNEQFF.

Worth noting for this clonotype: It may be a read error: a sequence one base away is much more abundant. The chain couples TRBV24-1 to TRBJ2-4; 7 nucleotides match TRBD2. This CDR3 is built from 13 residues. In germline, CDR1 is KGHDR, CDR2 SFDVKD. The V gene end was trimmed by 4 bases and the J gene end by 9 bases; junction bases not matched to a gene: 5. This CDR3 is CATSEGGSSIQYF. As DNA, the CDR3 is TGTGCCACCAGTGAGGGAGGGTCGAGCATTCAGTACTTC.

On this clonotype: The CDR3 end shows no conserved phenylalanine or tryptophan, and so a read error is likely. The chain couples TRBV23-1 to TRBJ1-1; D is possibly TRBD1 (6 bases). TRBV23-1 is an ORF; its function is uncertain. The V and J ends lost 4 bases and 1 base respectively, with 19 bases between them. This CDR3 region has 17 residues. The CDR3 loop reads CASSLRMGAGRNTEAFL. The CDR3 DNA follows: TGCGCCAGCAGTCTCCGAATGGGGGCCGGGCGGAACACTGAAGCTTTCCTT.

This clonotype was picked up many times. The rearrangement uses TRBV4-3 and TRBJ2-3; 12 bases map to TRBD2. Germline loops: CDR1 LGHNA, CDR2 YSLEER. V shed 2 bases, J shed 4 bases, and the junction held 7 bases outside the gene matches. CDR3 size: 17 residues. The CDR3 DNA reads TGCGCCAGCAGCCAACAACCTACTAGCGGGGGGTCAGATACGCAGTATTTT. Translation: CASSQQPTSGGSDTQYF.

This clonotype has ten or more counts. The V call is TRBV7-9, the J call TRBJ2-5, with D hard to call. This CDR3 is 14 amino acids long. Germline lookup yields CDR1 SEHNR and CDR2 FQNEAQ (reference sequence). Trimming left V 5 bases short and J 7 bases short, with 17 bases between. The CDR3 bases are TGTGCCAGCAGCACCGACTCCCGAGGAGTGACCCAGTACTTC. It translates to CASSTDSRGVTQYF.

About this clonotype itself: Since a much larger clone is just one base distant, this may be a read error. The final CDR3 position lacks the conserved phenylalanine or tryptophan, pointing to a likely read error. For the CDR3, the DNA is TGTGCCAGCAGCGTAGGGGATGCTAACTATGGCTACACCCTC. It yields the protein CASSVGDANYGYTL. The chain has TRBV9 and TRBJ1-2; D is uncertain. CDR1 is SGDLS and CDR2 is YYNGEE in the germline V gene. This CDR3 has 14 residues. Trimming shortened V by 0 bases and J by 0 bases, and 6 bases separated the two germline ends.

The chain joins TRBV13 to TRBJ2-2; D uncertain. This CDR3 contains 17 residues. CDR1 PRHDT and CDR2 FYEKMQ come from the germline V gene (reference sequence). The V end lost 1 base, the J end lost 4 bases, and 16 bases lay between the germline ends. CDR3 coding DNA: TGTGCCAGCAGCTTAGCGTCCTGGGGAACAGTCACCGGGGAGCTGTTTTTT. This codes for CASSLASWGTVTGELFF.